The 5 T cell receptor beta chains in this list originate from one sample, sequenced in a study of circulating tumor DNA in untreated peripheral T-cell lymphoma (dated by TCRdb to about 2021). Receptor libraries were prepared by the immunoSEQ multiplex PCR assay. TCRdb holds this immuneACCESS table with in-frame rearrangements only. Some clones are missing; in checked studies, unresolved V genes explain under half, and the rest has no known cause. This sample lists some 8,700 clones; roughly 85% were detected once. Of the sample, 2% to 2.5% is held by the ten largest clones. Input material: tumor tissue. The receptor source for this set is a human donor with peripheral T-cell lymphoma.

The gene calls are TRBV14 and TRBJ2-7, with D possibly TRBD1 on 6 matching bases. Germline CDR1 is SGHDN and CDR2 is FVKESK. V gave up 1 base and J gave up 2 bases, with 15 bases separating them. This CDR3 has 16 residues. CDR3 coding DNA: TGTGCCAGCAGCCAAGGAATAACAGGGCAAACCTACGAGCAGTACTTC. Amino acid sequence: CASSQGITGQTYEQYF.

This chain connects TRBV30 to TRBJ1-6; 8 nucleotides agree with TRBD1. Looked up from germline, CDR1 is GTSNPN and CDR2 is SVGIG (reference sequence). After removal of 3 bases from V and 3 bases from J, the junction contained 13 bases not matched to a gene. The CDR3 extends over 18 amino acids. CDR3 nucleotides: TGTGCCTGGAGGGGCTCGACGACAGGGGAAGACTATAATTCACCCCTCCACTTT. Translation: CAWRGSTTGEDYNSPLHF.

This clone was seen once. The gene calls are TRBV29-1 and TRBJ1-2, with 7 bases fitting TRBD1. Trimming at V came to 7 bases and at J to 7 bases, leaving 9 bases not matched to a gene. The germline V gene encodes CDR1 SQVTM and CDR2 ANQGSEA. The CDR3 extends over 12 amino acids. The CDR3 loop is CSDITGEVGYTF. DNA for the CDR3: TGCAGCGACATCACAGGGGAGGTTGGCTACACCTTC.

This clone was counted only a few times. This chain uses TRBV19 with TRBJ1-4, with 9 bases matching TRBD1. Germline lookup yields CDR1 LNHDA and CDR2 SQIVND (reference sequence). The J segment lost 5 bases and the V segment lost 5 bases, leaving 6 bases of the junction unmatched. The CDR3 runs 15 residues. CDR3 nucleotide sequence: TGTGCCAGTAGTCCAACCGGGACAGGGAATGAAAAACTGTTTTTT. Amino acids: CASSPTGTGNEKLFF.

The genes are TRBV19 and TRBJ1-1, with 8 bases matching TRBD1. The ends lost 4 bases at V and 4 bases at J; junction bases unmatched: 8. The CDR3 has 15 residues. Germline-derived CDR1 and CDR2 are LNHDA and SQIVND (reference sequence). The CDR3 loop is CASSTPGQGGTEAFF. CDR3 bases: TGTGCCAGTAGTACCCCCGGACAGGGAGGCACTGAAGCTTTCTTT.